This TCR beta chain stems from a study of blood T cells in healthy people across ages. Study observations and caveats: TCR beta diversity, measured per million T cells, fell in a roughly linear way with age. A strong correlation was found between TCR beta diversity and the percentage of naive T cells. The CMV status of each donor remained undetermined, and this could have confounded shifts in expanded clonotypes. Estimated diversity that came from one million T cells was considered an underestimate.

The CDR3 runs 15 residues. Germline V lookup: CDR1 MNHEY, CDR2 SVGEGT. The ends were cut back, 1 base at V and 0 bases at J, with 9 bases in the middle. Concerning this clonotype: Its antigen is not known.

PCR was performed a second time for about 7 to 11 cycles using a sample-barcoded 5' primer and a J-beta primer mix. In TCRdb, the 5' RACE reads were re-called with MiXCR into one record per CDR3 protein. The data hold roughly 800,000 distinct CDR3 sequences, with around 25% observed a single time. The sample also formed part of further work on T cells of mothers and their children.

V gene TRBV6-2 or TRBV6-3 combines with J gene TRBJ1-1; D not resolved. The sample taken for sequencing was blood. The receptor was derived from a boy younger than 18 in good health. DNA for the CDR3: TGTGCCAGCAGTTACTTGTACAGCTTGAACACTGAAGCTTTCTTT. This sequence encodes CASSYLYSLNTEAFF.